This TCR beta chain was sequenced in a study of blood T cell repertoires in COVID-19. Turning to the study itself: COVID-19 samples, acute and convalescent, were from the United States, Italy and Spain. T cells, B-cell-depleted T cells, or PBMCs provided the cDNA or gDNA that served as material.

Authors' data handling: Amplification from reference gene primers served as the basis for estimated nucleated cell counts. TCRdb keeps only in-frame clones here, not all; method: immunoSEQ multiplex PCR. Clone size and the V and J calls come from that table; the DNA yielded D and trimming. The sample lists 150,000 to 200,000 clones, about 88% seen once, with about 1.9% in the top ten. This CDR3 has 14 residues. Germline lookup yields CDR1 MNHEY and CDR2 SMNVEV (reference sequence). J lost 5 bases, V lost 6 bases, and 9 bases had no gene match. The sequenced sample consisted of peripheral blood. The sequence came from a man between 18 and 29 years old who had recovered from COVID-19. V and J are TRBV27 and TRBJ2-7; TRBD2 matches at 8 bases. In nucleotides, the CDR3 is TGTGCCAGCAGAATAAGCGGGAGAATAGACGAGCAGTACTTC. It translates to CASRISGRIDEQYF.